A single sample gave rise to the 28 T cell receptor beta chains below, sequenced in a study of identical twins. One entry per CDR3 protein results from TCRdb running MiXCR on the 5' RACE reads. This repertoire shows a few hundred thousand distinct CDR3 sequences, around a tenth found once; its top ten account for roughly 3%. These data also featured in a second study, about yellow fever vaccine responses in identical twins.

Sequenced sample: PBMCs. These TCRs come from a woman younger than 35 in good health.

This rearrangement joins TRBV9 to TRBJ2-2, with 7 positions matching TRBD1. Unmatched junction bases numbered 9, after V lost 3 bases and J lost 7 bases. The CDR3 consists of 15 residues. Germline loops: CDR1 SGDLS, CDR2 YYNGEE. CDR3 in amino acids: CASSDLQGFGGELFF. As DNA, the CDR3 is TGTGCCAGCAGCGATCTACAGGGGTTCGGCGGGGAGCTGTTTTTT. Looking up the rest from reference TRBV9 and TRBJ2-2 gives the full variable domain: DSGVTQTPKHLITATGQRVTLRCSPRSGDLSVYWYQQSLDQGLQFLIQYYNGEERAKGNILERFSAQQFPDLHSELNLSSLELGDSALYFCASSDLQGFGGELFFGEGSRLTVL.

This chain joins TRBV9 and TRBJ1-1, with D possibly TRBD1 on 5 matching bases. The germline CDR1 and CDR2 sequences are SGDLS and YYNGEE. Trimming pared 0 bases from V and 1 base from J, leaving 10 bases between. This CDR3 is built from 15 residues. The CDR3 is CASSVAGLRNTEAFF. Written as DNA, the CDR3 is TGTGCCAGCAGCGTAGCGGGACTGAGGAACACTGAAGCTTTCTTT.

This clonotype has a count of ten or more. The chain links TRBV20-1 to TRBJ2-1; 16 nucleotides align to TRBD2. J gave up 0 bases and V 1 base, and 9 bases lay outside the gene matches. The CDR3 loop spans 20 amino acids. Germline V gene lookup returns CDR1 DFQATT and CDR2 SNEGSKA (reference sequence). In DNA form, the CDR3 reads TGCAGTGCTAGAGGGCTGAGGGGACTAGCGGGAGGGAGCTCCTACAATGAGCAGTTCTTC. Encoded protein: CSARGLRGLAGGSSYNEQFF.

The table lists this clonotype with a few counts. The chain links TRBV21-1 to TRBJ2-1; the table's D call, TRBD2, has no DNA check behind it. TRBV21-1 is annotated as a pseudogene. The CDR3 totals 16 residues. CDR3 DNA: TGTGCCAGCAGCATAAGTGCGGCTAGCGGGAGTAATGAGCAGTTCTTC. Protein product: CASSISAASGSNEQFF.

V and J are TRBV24-1 and TRBJ2-1, with D unresolved. The germline V gene encodes CDR1 KGHDR and CDR2 SFDVKD. This CDR3 region has 13 residues. Trimming took off 8 bases at V and 7 bases at J, with 14 bases between the two ends. CDR3 amino acids: CATKGLSSNEQFF. CDR3 sequence (DNA): TGTGCCACCAAGGGCCTAAGCTCGAATGAGCAGTTCTTC.

This clonotype was observed many times. The CDR3 region has the DNA TGTGCCAGCAGTCCAGCGTCTGGGGTCACCGGGGAGCTGTTTTTT. This codes for CASSPASGVTGELFF. The J gene is TRBJ2-2, the V gene TRBV27; D is ambiguous. This CDR3 is built from 15 residues. The V end lost 5 bases, the J end lost 4 bases, and 14 bases lay between the germline ends. From germline, CDR1 is MNHEY and CDR2 SMNVEV (reference sequence).

This clonotype was seen more than once but under ten times. This chain uses TRBV24-1 with TRBJ2-2; weak D call: TRBD2 (5 bases). Trimming removed 4 bases at V and 1 base at J, with 9 bases between. Germline lookup yields CDR1 KGHDR and CDR2 SFDVKD. The CDR3 runs 15 residues. CDR3 sequence reads: CATSDPGLNTGELFF. In nucleotides, the CDR3 is TGTGCCACCAGTGACCCCGGACTGAACACCGGGGAGCTGTTTTTT.

This clonotype appeared a single time. The chain recombines TRBV12-3 or TRBV12-4 with TRBJ2-7; 11 nucleotides match TRBD1. The CDR3 length is 17 residues. Trimming at V came to 5 bases and at J to 3 bases, leaving 12 bases not matched to a gene. CDR3 region: CASSHPETGTGGYEQYF. CDR3 DNA sequence: TGTGCCAGCAGTCATCCAGAAACCGGGACAGGGGGCTACGAGCAGTACTTC.

This clonotype was picked up many times. This chain connects TRBV3-1 to TRBJ2-7; D is unresolved. V was cut by 4 bases and J by 0 bases, with 13 bases left in between. Germline V CDR1 and CDR2: LGHDT, YNNKEL (reference sequence). This CDR3 contains 15 residues. This CDR3 is CASSPPGAPSYEQYF. CDR3 nucleotides: TGTGCCAGCAGCCCCCCCGGCGCCCCCTCCTACGAGCAGTACTTC.

For this clonotype: The conserved phenylalanine or tryptophan normally closing the CDR3 is absent here, so this likely arose from a read error. This chain joins TRBV29-1 and TRBJ2-1; D gene unclear. Trimming removed 7 bases at V and 2 bases at J, with 15 bases between. The CDR3 contains 14 residues. The V gene's germline CDR1 is SQVTM and CDR2 ANQGSEA. This CDR3 is CSDRLERAYNEQFL. CDR3 DNA sequence: TGCAGCGACAGACTGGAGAGAGCCTACAATGAGCAGTTCTTA.

This chain links TRBV2 with TRBJ2-3; no clear D gene. This CDR3 region has 15 residues. The germline V gene has CDR1 SNHLY and CDR2 FYNNEI. V lost 7 bases and J 2 bases, leaving 16 bases between the germline ends. CDR3 bases: TGTGCCAGCATCCGCGGTGGAGCCAACACAGATACGCAGTATTTT. Protein: CASIRGGANTDTQYF.

This clonotype showed up just a few times. This chain links TRBV29-1 with TRBJ2-3, with 7 bases lining up with TRBD2. V lost 5 bases to trimming and J lost 4 bases; unmatched junction nucleotides: 15. The CDR3 consists of 16 residues. Germline values: CDR1 SQVTM, CDR2 ANQGSEA. For the CDR3, the DNA is TGCAGCGTTCAGGGTGGGGGAGGGCTAAGGGCAGATACGCAGTATTTT. Its translation: CSVQGGGGLRADTQYF.

This clonotype occurred many times. The genes are TRBV10-3 and TRBJ2-7; 11 positions agree with TRBD2. Losses at the gene ends were 2 bases for V and 2 bases for J; bases not matched to a gene: 2. The CDR3 loop spans 15 amino acids. Germline V gene lookup returns CDR1 ENHRY and CDR2 SYGVKD. CDR3 residues: CAISETGLAAYEQYF. CDR3 DNA sequence: TGTGCCATCAGTGAGACGGGACTAGCGGCCTACGAGCAGTACTTC.

The chain links TRBV20-1 to TRBJ2-3, with TRBD2 matching over 9 bases. Germline values: CDR1 DFQATT, CDR2 SNEGSKA (reference sequence). This CDR3 is built from 15 residues. V was pared by 3 bases and J by 1 base, with 5 bases of the junction left unmatched. The CDR3 reads CSASALAGGTDTQYF. Here the CDR3 DNA reads TGCAGTGCTAGCGCCTTAGCGGGGGGCACAGATACGCAGTATTTT.

This clonotype was seen many times. V usage is TRBV7-2 and J usage is TRBJ2-2; D possibly uses TRBD1 or TRBD2 (5 bases each). Trimming pared 0 bases from V and 2 bases from J, leaving 10 bases between. Germline V gene data show CDR1 as SGHTA and CDR2 as FQGNSA. This CDR3 has 16 residues. Here the CDR3 DNA reads TGTGCCAGCAGCTTAGCCGGGACGATAAACACCGGGGAGCTGTTTTTT. Protein product: CASSLAGTINTGELFF.

This clonotype was recorded a few times. V usage is TRBV30 and J usage is TRBJ2-7; no firm D call. Trimming took off 2 bases at V and 0 bases at J, with 8 bases between the two ends. CDR3 size: 13 residues. Per germline, CDR1 GTSNPN and CDR2 SVGIG (reference sequence). CDR3 nucleotide sequence: TGTGCCTGGAGTACCGACATCTCCTACGAGCAGTACTTC. Residues: CAWSTDISYEQYF.

This clonotype was detected only a few times. The chain uses TRBV9 and TRBJ2-3; 11 bases fit TRBD2. In germline, CDR1 is SGDLS, CDR2 YYNGEE. The CDR3 runs 16 residues. J lost 0 bases, V lost 3 bases, and 3 bases had no gene match. The CDR3 region has the DNA TGTGCCAGCAGCGCGGGACTAGCGGTTAGCACAGATACGCAGTATTTT. Its protein product is CASSAGLAVSTDTQYF.

This clonotype was seen many times. This chain joins TRBV10-1 and TRBJ2-1; no clear D gene. CDR1 WNHNN and CDR2 SYGVQD come from the germline V gene (reference sequence). CDR3 length: 15 amino acids. With 6 bases removed from V and 0 bases from J, the gap between germline ends came to 12 bases. CDR3 nucleotide sequence: TGCGCCAGCAGCCGTGACCTGAGCTCCTACAATGAGCAGTTCTTC. Protein product: CASSRDLSSYNEQFF.

The V gene is TRBV20-1, the J gene TRBJ2-7; 9 bases agree with TRBD2. J gave up 3 bases and V 4 bases, and 13 bases lay outside the gene matches. The CDR3 spans 16 residues. Germline V gene lookup returns CDR1 DFQATT and CDR2 SNEGSKA (reference sequence). The CDR3 protein is CSATPIAGAIDYEQYF. CDR3 in DNA: TGCAGTGCTACACCTATAGCGGGGGCCATCGACTACGAGCAGTACTTC.

This clonotype was counted many times. V usage is TRBV6-1 and J usage is TRBJ2-7; TRBD2 matches 13 bases. CDR3 length equals 16 residues. Germline lookup yields CDR1 MNHNS and CDR2 SASEGT. Unmatched junction bases numbered 7, after V lost 3 bases and J lost 5 bases. The CDR3: CASSDLLAGGADEQYF. The CDR3 DNA follows: TGTGCCAGCAGTGACTTACTAGCGGGGGGGGCCGACGAGCAGTACTTC.

This clonotype has a count of ten or more. This sequence joins TRBV6-2 or TRBV6-3 and TRBJ2-3; D possibly matches TRBD1 or TRBD2 (5 bases each). V was clipped by 7 bases and J by 4 bases, with 18 bases between them. The germline V gene encodes CDR1 MNHEY and CDR2 SVGEGT. This CDR3 contains 15 residues. The CDR3 DNA sequence: TGTGCCAGCAAAGACAGCTGGGGAGCGTCAGATACGCAGTATTTT. It yields the protein CASKDSWGASDTQYF.

The V gene is TRBV7-6, the J gene TRBJ2-3; possibly TRBD1 for D (5 bases). The length of the CDR3 is 14 residues. The germline gives CDR1 SGHVS, CDR2 FNYEAQ. Between the trimmed V and J ends, which lost 8 bases and 1 base, there was a span of 13 bases. DNA of the CDR3: TGTGCCAGCGACGCAGGGTTGGGCACAGATACGCAGTATTTT. Protein: CASDAGLGTDTQYF.

The chain carries TRBV6-4 and TRBJ2-1; 13 bases map to TRBD2. V was clipped by 7 bases and J by 0 bases; unmatched bases: 24. The CDR3 loop spans 23 amino acids. Germline CDR1 reads MRHNA; CDR2 reads SNTAGT. The CDR3 DNA sequence: TGTGCCAGCACCAGAGTGGGGGGAATCGGGACTAGCGGGATCCAGAGCTCCTACAATGAGCAGTTCTTC. Translation: CASTRVGGIGTSGIQSSYNEQFF.

This clonotype came up many times. The chain employs TRBV5-1 and TRBJ1-2, with D maybe TRBD1 (6 bases). Germline CDR1 and CDR2: SGHRS and YFSETQ. This CDR3 contains 14 residues. V lost 4 bases, J lost 2 bases, and 12 bases lay in between. Written as DNA, the CDR3 is TGCGCCAGCAGCCTTGTGGGGGCAAACTATGGCTACACCTTC. Translating gives CASSLVGANYGYTF.

This clonotype was seen a handful of times. The chain's CDR3 is CASSQDSGPNSPLHF. The CDR3 DNA sequence: TGCGCCAGCAGCCAAGATTCCGGGCCGAATTCACCCCTCCACTTT. This chain links TRBV4-3 with TRBJ1-6; D is unresolved. V lost 0 bases, J lost 7 bases, and 10 bases lay in between. In germline, CDR1 is LGHNA, CDR2 YSLEER. The CDR3 is 15 residues long.

This clonotype has at least ten counts. This chain connects TRBV12-3 or TRBV12-4 to TRBJ2-5; maybe TRBD1 (6 bases). V was trimmed by 5 bases and J by 0 bases, leaving 13 bases between them. The CDR3 has 15 amino acids. The CDR3 loop reads CASSQGSGYQETQYF. Written as DNA, the CDR3 is TGTGCCAGCAGTCAGGGGTCGGGGTACCAAGAGACCCAGTACTTC.

This clonotype showed up many times. The chain couples TRBV4-3 to TRBJ2-1; 10 bases fit TRBD2. The germline CDR1 and CDR2 sequences are LGHNA and YSLEER. Losses at the gene ends were 0 bases for V and 0 bases for J; bases not matched to a gene: 5. This CDR3 spans 18 amino acids. The CDR3 nucleotides are TGCGCCAGCAGCCAAGACCGTATAGCGGGAGGCTCCTACAATGAGCAGTTCTTC. This encodes CASSQDRIAGGSYNEQFF.

V and J are TRBV5-5 and TRBJ1-2, with no clear D. The CDR3 sequence is 14 residues long. Trimming pared 0 bases from V and 8 bases from J, leaving 14 bases between. Germline CDR1 SGHKS, CDR2 YYEKEE (reference sequence). Here the CDR3 reads CASSLDGNVWGYTF. In nucleotides, the CDR3 is TGTGCCAGCAGCTTGGACGGGAACGTCTGGGGCTACACCTTC.